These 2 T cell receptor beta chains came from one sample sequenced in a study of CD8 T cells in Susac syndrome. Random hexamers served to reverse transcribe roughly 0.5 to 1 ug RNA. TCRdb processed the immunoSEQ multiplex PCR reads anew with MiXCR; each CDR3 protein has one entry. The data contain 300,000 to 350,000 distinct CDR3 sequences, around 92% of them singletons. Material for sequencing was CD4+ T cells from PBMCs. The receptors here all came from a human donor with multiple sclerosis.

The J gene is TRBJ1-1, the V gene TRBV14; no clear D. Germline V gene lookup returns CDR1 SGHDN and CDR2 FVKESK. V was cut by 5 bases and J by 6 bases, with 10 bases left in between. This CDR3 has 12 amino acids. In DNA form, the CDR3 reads TGTGCCAGCAGCACCGGGATCTCTGAAGCTTTCTTT. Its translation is CASSTGISEAFF. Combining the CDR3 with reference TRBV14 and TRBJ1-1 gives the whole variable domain EAGVTQFPSHSVIEKGQTVTLRCDPISGHDNLYWYRRVMGKEIKFLLHFVKESKQDESGMPNNRFLAERTGGTYSTLKVQPAELEDSGVYFCASSTGISEAFFGQGTRLTVV.

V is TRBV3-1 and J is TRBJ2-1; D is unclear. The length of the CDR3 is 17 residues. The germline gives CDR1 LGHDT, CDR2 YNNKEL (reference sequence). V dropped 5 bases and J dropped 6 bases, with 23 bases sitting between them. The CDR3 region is CASSSRPRSEPGNEQFF. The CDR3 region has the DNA TGTGCCAGCAGCTCAAGACCAAGATCGGAGCCCGGCAATGAGCAGTTCTTC.